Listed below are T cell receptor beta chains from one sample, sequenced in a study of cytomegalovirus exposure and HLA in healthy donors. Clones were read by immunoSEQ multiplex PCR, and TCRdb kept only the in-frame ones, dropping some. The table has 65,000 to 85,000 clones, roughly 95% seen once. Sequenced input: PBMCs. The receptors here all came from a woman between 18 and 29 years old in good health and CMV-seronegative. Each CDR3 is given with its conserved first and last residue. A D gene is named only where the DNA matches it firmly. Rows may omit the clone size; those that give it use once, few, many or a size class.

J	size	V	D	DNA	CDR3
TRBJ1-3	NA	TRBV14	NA	TGTGCCAGCAGCCAAGTCTGGCAGGGCCTCTCTGGAAACACCATATATTTT	CASSQVWQGLSGNTIYF
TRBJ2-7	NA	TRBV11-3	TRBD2	TGTGCCAGCAGCTTATCCAGCGGGAGGTTCGAGCAGTACTTC	CASSLSSGRFEQYF
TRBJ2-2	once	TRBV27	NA	TGTGCCAGCACCCCTTGGGCAGCGGCCGGGGAGCTGTTTTTT	CASTPWAAAGELFF
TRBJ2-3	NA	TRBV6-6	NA	TGTGCGAGGGCAGACACAGATACGCAGTATTTT	CARADTDTQYF
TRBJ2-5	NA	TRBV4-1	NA	TGCGCCAGCAGCCGCCTCCTAGCAGAGACCCAGTACTTC	CASSRLLAETQYF
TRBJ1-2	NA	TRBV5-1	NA	TGCGCCAGCAGCTTGGAGAGTATAGGCTACACCTTC	CASSLESIGYTF
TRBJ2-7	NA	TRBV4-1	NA	TGCGCCAGCAGACAGGGATATGGAAGCTCCTACGAGCAGTACTTC	CASRQGYGSSYEQYF
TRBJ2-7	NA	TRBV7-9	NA	TGTGCCAGCAGCTTGGGCAGGGGGGACGAGCAGTACTTC	CASSLGRGDEQYF
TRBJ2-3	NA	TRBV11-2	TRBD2	TGTGCCAGCAGCAAATCGGGGGGGCCCGCAGATACGCAGTATTTT	CASSKSGGPADTQYF
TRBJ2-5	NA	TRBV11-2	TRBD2	TGTGCCAGCAGATGGACTAGCGGGGGTCCCGGGGAGACCCAGTACTTC	CASRWTSGGPGETQYF
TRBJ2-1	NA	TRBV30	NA	TGTGCCTGGAGTGGGGCCTCCTACAATGAGCAGTTCTTC	CAWSGASYNEQFF
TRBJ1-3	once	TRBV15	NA	TGTGCCACCAGCAGAACGACAGGTTACTCTGGAAACACCATATATTTT	CATSRTTGYSGNTIYF
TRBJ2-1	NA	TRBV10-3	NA	TGTGCCATCAGTGAGTCGAGCACAGGCATTTCCTACAATGAGCAGTTCTTC	CAISESSTGISYNEQFF
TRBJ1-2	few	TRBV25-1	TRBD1	TGTGCCAGCAGTGAGGGACAGGGTCTGAATGGCTACACCTTC	CASSEGQGLNGYTF